This passage covers 8 T cell receptor beta chains from one sample sequenced in a study of shared clonotypes between healthy human individuals. Using immunoSEQ multiplex PCR, the repertoire was profiled, and TCRdb retains in-frame clones only, with some absent. The data contain around 1.6 million clones, approximately 98% of them seen just once; the ten biggest clones take up around 0.47%. The sequencing input was naive CD4+ T cells sorted from blood. Subset denoted: CD45RA+ positively selected. Every receptor here comes from a man aged 25 to 40 in good health.

Notes on this clone: This sample includes further DNA sequences coding for the same CDR3. This chain joins TRBV11-3 and TRBJ2-1; perhaps TRBD1 as D (5 bases). Trimming stripped 4 bases from V and 5 bases from J, with 6 bases between. The CDR3 is made up of 12 amino acids. Germline V lookup: CDR1 SGHNT, CDR2 YENEEA. In nucleotides, the CDR3 is TGTGCCAGCAGCTCCAGGGACAATGAGCAGTTCTTC. Translating it yields CASSSRDNEQFF.

The V and J genes are TRBV2 and TRBJ1-2; 7 bases are shared with TRBD1. There are 14 residues in the CDR3. V lost 5 bases to trimming and J lost 2 bases; unmatched junction nucleotides: 5. Germline CDR1 is SNHLY and CDR2 is FYNNEI. CDR3 sequence: CASSRTGPNYGYTF. CDR3 nucleotide sequence: TGTGCCAGCAGTAGGACAGGACCAAACTATGGCTACACCTTC.

The chain joins TRBV6-1 to TRBJ1-2; D ambiguous. V was pared by 5 bases and J by 0 bases, with 10 bases between. CDR3 length equals 14 residues. The germline CDR1 and CDR2 sequences are MNHNS and SASEGT. The CDR3 spells CASSRTDANYGYTF. CDR3 sequence (DNA): TGTGCCAGCAGTAGAACAGACGCTAACTATGGCTACACCTTC.

This sequence joins TRBV29-1 and TRBJ1-1; no clear D. Trimming took off 6 bases at V and 0 bases at J, with 11 bases between the two ends. The CDR3 consists of 13 residues. Germline V gene data show CDR1 as SQVTM and CDR2 as ANQGSEA. The CDR3 loop is CSVKGRLNTEAFF. DNA for the CDR3: TGCAGCGTCAAAGGACGGTTGAACACTGAAGCTTTCTTT.

This clone has a single count. The rearrangement links TRBV6-6 to TRBJ1-1; D might be TRBD1 (6 bases). Germline V gene sequence: CDR1 MNHNY, CDR2 SVGAGI (reference sequence). V shed 7 bases and J shed 6 bases, with 18 bases lying between them. This CDR3 contains 14 residues. The DNA of the CDR3 is TGTGCCAGCACCAACTTACAGGGTTTCTCTGAAGCTTTCTTT. Translated, it gives CASTNLQGFSEAFF.

The chain carries TRBV18 and TRBJ1-1; 7 bases align to TRBD1. The germline V gene has CDR1 KGHSH and CDR2 LQKENI. The CDR3 extends over 13 amino acids. The V segment lost 4 bases and the J segment 4 bases; nucleotides outside the gene matches: 3. The CDR3: CASSLQGSTEAFF. The CDR3 nucleotides are TGTGCCAGCTCACTACAGGGGAGCACTGAAGCTTTCTTT.

This rearrangement joins TRBV10-3 to TRBJ2-1; no reliable D call. With 9 bases removed from V and 2 bases from J, the gap between germline ends came to 14 bases. CDR3 length equals 14 residues. CDR1 and CDR2 from the germline V gene are ENHRY and SYGVKD. DNA for the CDR3: TGTGCCATGGGTACGACCTTGGCCTACAATGAGCAGTTCTTC. Translated, it gives CAMGTTLAYNEQFF.

The rearrangement joins TRBV4-1 to TRBJ2-3; 12 bases line up with TRBD2. Unmatched junction bases numbered 6, after V lost 2 bases and J lost 9 bases. Germline V gene sequence: CDR1 MGHRA, CDR2 YSYEKL. The CDR3 extends over 15 amino acids. The CDR3 sequence is CASSQRLAGEVTQYF. The CDR3 nucleotides read TGCGCCAGCAGCCAACGACTAGCGGGAGAGGTAACGCAGTATTTT.